This T cell receptor beta chain was found in a study of cytomegalovirus exposure and HLA in healthy donors. Germline V CDR1 and CDR2: MNHEY, SMNVEV (reference sequence). Trimming removed 4 bases at V and 7 bases at J, with 8 bases between. This CDR3 has 12 amino acids. With 60 Vbeta and 13 Jbeta primers, the PCR was carried out. Per the original data handling: Later analysis identified tens of millions of unique TCR beta chains, about 11 million shared. Sequenced by immunoSEQ multiplex PCR; TCRdb stores in-frame clones only, minus some. V, J and clone size reflect that table, while D and trimming were determined from the DNA. The repertoire includes hundreds of thousands of clones, more than 60% of them detected once, and 2.5% to 3.5% sits in the top ten.

This TCR was sampled from a woman in her fifties or sixties in good health and CMV-seropositive. Source material: PBMCs. The chain joins TRBV27 to TRBJ1-5; D call uncertain. The DNA of the CDR3 is TGTGCCAGCAGTTCAATGGGCCAGCCCCAGCATTTT. Protein sequence: CASSSMGQPQHF.